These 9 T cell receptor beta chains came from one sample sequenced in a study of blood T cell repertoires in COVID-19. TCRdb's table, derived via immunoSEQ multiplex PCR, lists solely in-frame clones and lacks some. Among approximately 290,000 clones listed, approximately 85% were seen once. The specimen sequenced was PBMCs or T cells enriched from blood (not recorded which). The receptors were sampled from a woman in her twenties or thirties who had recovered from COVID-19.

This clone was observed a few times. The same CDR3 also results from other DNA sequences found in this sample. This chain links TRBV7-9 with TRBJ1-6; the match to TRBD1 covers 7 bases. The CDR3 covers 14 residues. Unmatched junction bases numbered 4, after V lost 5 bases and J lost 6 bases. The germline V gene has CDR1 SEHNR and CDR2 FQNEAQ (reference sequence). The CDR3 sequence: CASSLGTANSPLHF. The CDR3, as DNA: TGTGCCAGCAGCCTAGGGACAGCTAATTCACCCCTCCACTTT.

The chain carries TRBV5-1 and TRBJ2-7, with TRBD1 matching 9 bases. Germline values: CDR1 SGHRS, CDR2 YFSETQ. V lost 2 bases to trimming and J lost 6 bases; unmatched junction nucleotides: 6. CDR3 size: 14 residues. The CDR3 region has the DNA TGCGCCAGCAGCTTCCGGGACAGGGACTTCGAGCAGTACTTC. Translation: CASSFRDRDFEQYF.

CDR3 protein: CASRKTGNTGELFF. As DNA, the CDR3 is TGTGCCAGTAGGAAGACAGGGAACACCGGGGAGCTGTTTTTT. The genes are TRBV19 and TRBJ2-2; D possibly corresponds to TRBD1 (6 bases). V gave up 6 bases and J gave up 1 base, with 9 bases separating them. This CDR3 spans 14 amino acids. Germline values: CDR1 LNHDA, CDR2 SQIVND (reference sequence).

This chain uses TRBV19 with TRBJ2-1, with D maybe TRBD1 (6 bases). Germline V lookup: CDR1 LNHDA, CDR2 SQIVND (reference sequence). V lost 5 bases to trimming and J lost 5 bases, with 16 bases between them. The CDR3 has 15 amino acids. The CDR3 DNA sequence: TGTGCCAGTAGTGTCGGGCAGGGGAAGGACAATGAGCAGTTCTTC. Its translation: CASSVGQGKDNEQFF. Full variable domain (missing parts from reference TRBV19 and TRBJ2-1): DGGITQSPKYLFRKEGQNVTLSCEQNLNHDAMYWYRQDPGQGLRLIYYSQIVNDFQKGDIAEGYSVSREKKESFPLTVTSAQKNPTAFYLCASSVGQGKDNEQFFGPGTRLTVL.

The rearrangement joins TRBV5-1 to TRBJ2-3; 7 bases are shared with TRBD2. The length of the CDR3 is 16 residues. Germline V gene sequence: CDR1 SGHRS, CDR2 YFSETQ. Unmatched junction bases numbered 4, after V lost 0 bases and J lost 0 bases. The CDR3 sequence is CASSLGAGFSTDTQYF. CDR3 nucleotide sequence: TGCGCCAGCAGCTTGGGAGCGGGGTTTAGCACAGATACGCAGTATTTT. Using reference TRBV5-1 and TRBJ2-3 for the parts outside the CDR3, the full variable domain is KAGVTQTPRYLIKTRGQQVTLSCSPISGHRSVSWYQQTPGQGLQFLFEYFSETQRNKGNFPGRFSGRQFSNSRSEMNVSTLELGDSALYLCASSLGAGFSTDTQYFGPGTRLTVL.

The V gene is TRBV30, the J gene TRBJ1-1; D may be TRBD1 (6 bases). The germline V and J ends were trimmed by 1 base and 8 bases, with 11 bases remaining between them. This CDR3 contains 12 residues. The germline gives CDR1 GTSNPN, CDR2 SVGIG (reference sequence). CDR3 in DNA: TGTGCCTGGAGTGGGGGGCTAACCGAAGCTTTCTTT. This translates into CAWSGGLTEAFF.

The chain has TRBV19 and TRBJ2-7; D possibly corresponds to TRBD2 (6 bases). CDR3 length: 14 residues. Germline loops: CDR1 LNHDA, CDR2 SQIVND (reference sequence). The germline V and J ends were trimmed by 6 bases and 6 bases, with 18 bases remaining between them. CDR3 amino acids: CASSLVGGRGEQYF. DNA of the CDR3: TGTGCCAGTAGCTTGGTTGGGGGGAGAGGCGAGCAGTACTTC.

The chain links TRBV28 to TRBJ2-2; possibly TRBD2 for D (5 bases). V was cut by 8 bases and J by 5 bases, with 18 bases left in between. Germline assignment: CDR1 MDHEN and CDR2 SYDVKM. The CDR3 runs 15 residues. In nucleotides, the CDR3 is TGTGCCAGCCTTTCCCCTTCGGGGAGAACCGGGGAGCTGTTTTTT. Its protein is CASLSPSGRTGELFF.

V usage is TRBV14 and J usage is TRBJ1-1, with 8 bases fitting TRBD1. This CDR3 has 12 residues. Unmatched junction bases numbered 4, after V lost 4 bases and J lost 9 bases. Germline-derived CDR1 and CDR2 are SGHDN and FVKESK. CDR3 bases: TGTGCCAGCAGCCCAGGGGGCGGTAAAGCTTTCTTT. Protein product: CASSPGGGKAFF.